This T cell receptor beta chain was found in a study of patients and donors after allogeneic stem cell transplantation. One entry per CDR3 protein results from TCRdb running MiXCR on the RT-PCR reads. The data show over 350,000 distinct CDR3 sequences, 16% seen once. There are 16 residues in the CDR3. This clonotype has more than one count but fewer than ten. The TCR comes from a human donor who was either an allogeneic HSCT recipient or a stem cell or donor lymphocyte infusion donor (not recorded which). It is not recorded whose cells these are; they may come from a transplant donor. The chain is built from TRBV21-1 and TRBJ2-5; the listed D gene, TRBD2, was not tested against the DNA. TRBV21-1 is flagged as a pseudogene. The specimen was blood, either unsorted or a sorted T cell fraction (not recorded which). Here the CDR3 DNA reads TGTGCCAGCAGCAAGCGTAGCGGGGGGCAACAAGAGACCCAGTACTTC. It encodes CASSKRSGGQQETQYF.